The present T cell receptor beta chain was sequenced within a study of cytomegalovirus exposure and HLA in healthy donors. On this clone: Antigen specificity is unknown.

This table comes from immunoSEQ multiplex PCR, and its TCRdb copy is limited to in-frame clones, with some not included. The sample lists tens of thousands of clones; 96% were seen once. Findings and caveats of the study: That first-cohort TCR clusters tended to co-occur in the roughly 110 validation repertoires was found in a later analysis. CMV antigen specificity of three CMV-associated chains was confirmed in vitro. Cytomegalovirus-associated TCR beta chains were listed, numbering some 150. Reported performance of the classifier showed diagnosis of cytomegalovirus status with high specificity and sensitivity.

This CDR3 contains 13 residues. The V gene lost 3 bases and the J gene lost 4 bases, with 9 bases spanning the gap. Germline CDR1 and CDR2: LNHDA and SQIVND (reference sequence). The sample was PBMCs. The receptor was derived from a man aged 18 to 35 in good health and CMV-seronegative. The chain links TRBV19 to TRBJ1-1; D remains ambiguous. The CDR3 loop reads CASSMGRGTEAFF. DNA for the CDR3: TGTGCCAGTAGTATGGGGAGAGGCACTGAAGCTTTCTTT. The variable domain in full, completed from reference TRBV19 and TRBJ1-1, reads DGGITQSPKYLFRKEGQNVTLSCEQNLNHDAMYWYRQDPGQGLRLIYYSQIVNDFQKGDIAEGYSVSREKKESFPLTVTSAQKNPTAFYLCASSMGRGTEAFFGQGTRLTVV.